This T cell receptor (beta chain) originates from a study of blood T cell repertoires in COVID-19. Study-level information: COVID-19 samples, acute and convalescent, were from the United States, Italy and Spain. PBMCs, B-cell-depleted T cells, or T cells provided the cDNA or gDNA that made up the material.

The CDR3 spans 13 residues. V was clipped by 8 bases and J by 6 bases, with 13 bases between them. The germline V gene encodes CDR1 LNHDA and CDR2 SQIVND (reference sequence). The assay was immunoSEQ multiplex PCR, and TCRdb's table has in-frame clones only and misses some. The repertoire includes 94,000 or so clones, 70% to 90% of them detected once, and around 4.7% sits in the top ten. The chain links TRBV19 to TRBJ1-4; D remains ambiguous. The sequencing input was peripheral blood. The receptor was isolated from a woman of 80 years or more with active COVID-19. The CDR3 region has the DNA TGTGCCAGTCAGTTCCAGAACGATGAAAAACTGTTTTTT. Translation gives CASQFQNDEKLFF.